The 25 T cell receptor beta chains below all came from one sample that was sequenced in a study of shared clonotypes between healthy human individuals. Profiling relied on immunoSEQ multiplex PCR, and the TCRdb table lists in-frame clones only, not all of them. The sample holds over 1.4 million clones; about 96% are singletons and the top ten take 1% to 1.5%. Sequencing input: naive CD4+ T cells sorted from blood. This sample's subset: CD45RA+ positively selected. These TCRs come from a man younger than 45 in good health.

This chain connects TRBV18 to TRBJ1-2; a weak D match, TRBD1 (5 bases). This CDR3 region has 12 residues. The V and J ends lost 8 bases and 8 bases respectively, with 15 bases between them. The germline gives CDR1 KGHSH, CDR2 LQKENI. CDR3 DNA sequence: TGTGCCAGCACGGGGACCAGCGACGGCTACACCTTC. Protein product: CASTGTSDGYTF.

Concerning this clone itself: This sample includes further DNA sequences coding for the same CDR3. The V and J genes are TRBV6-5 and TRBJ2-3; no reliable D call. The CDR3 consists of 14 residues. V was cut by 2 bases and J by 0 bases, with 6 bases left in between. CDR1 and CDR2 (germline): MNHEY, SVGAGI. As DNA, the CDR3 is TGTGCCAGCAGTTACCGATCTAGCACAGATACGCAGTATTTT. Translated: CASSYRSSTDTQYF.

Notes on this clone: This CDR3 is also generated by other DNA sequences in the sample. The rearrangement uses TRBV27 and TRBJ2-3; D ambiguous. The CDR3 covers 13 residues. The V gene's germline CDR1 is MNHEY and CDR2 SMNVEV (reference sequence). With 6 bases removed from V and 1 base from J, the gap between germline ends came to 8 bases. CDR3 sequence: CASSVQGTDTQYF. The CDR3 coding sequence is TGTGCCAGCAGCGTTCAGGGCACAGATACGCAGTATTTT.

This chain connects TRBV2 to TRBJ1-5, with D perhaps TRBD1 (5 bases). The CDR3 covers 16 residues. The germline gives CDR1 SNHLY, CDR2 FYNNEI. The germline V and J ends were trimmed by 3 bases and 0 bases, with 12 bases remaining between them. DNA of the CDR3: TGTGCCAGCAGTGAGGGGGAACTGAATAGCAATCAGCCCCAGCATTTT. Its protein is CASSEGELNSNQPQHF.

The rearrangement links TRBV5-3 to TRBJ1-2; TRBD1 might be the D (5 bases). TRBV5-3 is filed as an ORF, its function uncertain. V lost 10 bases and J lost 4, with 5 bases in between. The CDR3 consists of 9 residues. The CDR3 loop is CAGGYGYTF. CDR3 DNA sequence: TGTGCCGGGGGCTATGGCTACACCTTC.

Remarks on this clone: This CDR3 is also generated by other DNA sequences in the sample. This chain connects TRBV7-9 to TRBJ2-1; TRBD2 might be the D (5 bases). The CDR3 covers 15 residues. From germline, CDR1 is SEHNR and CDR2 FQNEAQ (reference sequence). Deletions cut 1 base from V and 3 bases from J, with 10 bases between. CDR3 amino acids: CASSLGLASYNEQFF. The CDR3 DNA is TGTGCCAGCAGCTTAGGGTTAGCGAGCTACAATGAGCAGTTCTTC.

The chain joins TRBV27 to TRBJ2-2, with 7 bases identical to TRBD1. Germline lookup yields CDR1 MNHEY and CDR2 SMNVEV (reference sequence). J lost 4 bases, V lost 5 bases, and 4 bases had no gene match. CDR3 size: 14 residues. The CDR3 is CASSKYRGTGELFF. CDR3 DNA sequence: TGTGCCAGCAGTAAGTACAGGGGCACCGGGGAGCTGTTTTTT.

The rearrangement uses TRBV18 and TRBJ2-3; maybe TRBD1 (6 bases). CDR1 and CDR2 from the germline V gene are KGHSH and LQKENI. The V end lost 2 bases, the J end lost 0 bases, and 9 bases lay between the germline ends. This CDR3 has 15 residues. DNA for the CDR3: TGTGCCAGCTCACCAAGACAGGAGAGCACAGATACGCAGTATTTT. Translation gives CASSPRQESTDTQYF.

The chain has TRBV10-3 and TRBJ2-5; 8 nucleotides align to TRBD2. Germline lookup yields CDR1 ENHRY and CDR2 SYGVKD. The CDR3 loop spans 14 amino acids. The V gene end was trimmed by 7 bases and the J gene end by 7 bases; junction bases not matched to a gene: 11. DNA for the CDR3: TGTGCCATCACTTCAGTCGCGGGGGGAGGGACCCAGTACTTC. Translating it yields CAITSVAGGGTQYF.

This clone was seen once. V and J are TRBV6-4 and TRBJ2-1, with TRBD2 matching 9 bases. Germline CDR1 MRHNA, CDR2 SNTAGT. This CDR3 comprises 16 residues. J gave up 4 bases and V 6 bases, and 10 bases lay outside the gene matches. The CDR3 DNA is TGTGCCAGCAGGGAAACCGGGACTAGCCTTTACAATGAGCAGTTCTTC. It specifies CASRETGTSLYNEQFF.

The genes are TRBV18 and TRBJ1-1; the match to TRBD1 covers 8 bases. V trimming: 2 bases; J trimming: 0 bases; junction bases outside the gene matches: 5. The CDR3 consists of 16 residues. Germline lookup yields CDR1 KGHSH and CDR2 LQKENI. CDR3 amino acids: CASSPGTGLMNTEAFF. CDR3 sequence (DNA): TGTGCCAGCTCACCAGGGACAGGTTTGATGAACACTGAAGCTTTCTTT.

The CDR3 DNA is TGTGCCAGCAGCCCCTTTCAGGCTTCAGATACGCAGTATTTT. Translating it yields CASSPFQASDTQYF. The chain employs TRBV11-2 and TRBJ2-3, with D hard to call. The CDR3 has 14 residues. V dropped 5 bases and J dropped 4 bases, with 13 bases sitting between them. Germline CDR1 SGHAT, CDR2 FQNNGV. The full variable domain, its missing parts supplied by reference TRBV11-2 and TRBJ2-3, is EAGVAQSPRYKIIEKRQSVAFWCNPISGHATLYWYQQILGQGPKLLIQFQNNGVVDDSQLPKDRFSAERLKGVDSTLKIQPAKLEDSAVYLCASSPFQASDTQYFGPGTRLTVL.

The chain couples TRBV15 to TRBJ2-2, with no clear D. Germline CDR1 and CDR2: LNHNV and YYDKDF (reference sequence). V lost 8 bases to trimming and J lost 6 bases, with 7 bases between them. This CDR3 is 11 amino acids long. CDR3 sequence (DNA): TGTGCCACCGCAAGCGCCGGGGAGCTGTTTTTT. Protein: CATASAGELFF.

CDR3 protein: CASTDFQQGRGYGYTF. CDR3 in DNA: TGTGCCAGCACCGACTTCCAACAGGGAAGAGGCTATGGCTACACCTTC. This chain uses TRBV27 with TRBJ1-2; possibly TRBD1 for D (6 bases). Germline values: CDR1 MNHEY, CDR2 SMNVEV (reference sequence). Trimming took off 7 bases at V and 4 bases at J, with 22 bases between the two ends. CDR3 length: 16 residues.

The chain joins TRBV19 to TRBJ1-1; no firm D call. This CDR3 is built from 15 residues. Looked up from germline, CDR1 is LNHDA and CDR2 is SQIVND (reference sequence). Deletions cut 4 bases from V and 0 bases from J, with 12 bases between. The chain's CDR3 is CASSTPRHLNTEAFF. The CDR3 nucleotides are TGTGCCAGTAGTACTCCGAGACACTTGAACACTGAAGCTTTCTTT.

The chain employs TRBV5-5 and TRBJ2-4, with 7 bases fitting TRBD1. This CDR3 comprises 17 residues. After removal of 4 bases from V and 3 bases from J, the junction contained 13 bases not matched to a gene. CDR1 is SGHKS, CDR2 YYEKEE, per germline (reference sequence). CDR3 coding DNA: TGTGCCAGCAGCCCAGCTGGGACAGAGTCTTTCAAAAACATTCAGTACTTC. Translated: CASSPAGTESFKNIQYF.

The J gene is TRBJ1-5, the V gene TRBV28, with D unresolved. Trimming removed 7 bases at V and 3 bases at J, with 7 bases between. Germline CDR1 and CDR2: MDHEN and SYDVKM. The CDR3 runs 12 residues. CDR3 sequence (DNA): TGTGCCAGCAAGGGTTTCAATCAGCCCCAGCATTTT. As protein: CASKGFNQPQHF.

This chain links TRBV15 with TRBJ1-5; TRBD1 matches 9 bases. The CDR3 contains 15 residues. Looked up from germline, CDR1 is LNHNV and CDR2 is YYDKDF (reference sequence). V dropped 7 bases and J dropped 7; count of bases not matched to a gene: 11. In DNA, the CDR3 is TGTGCCACCAACTCCGGGGACAGGGCCCGACAGCCCCAGCATTTT. Translation gives CATNSGDRARQPQHF.

The V and J genes are TRBV5-1 and TRBJ2-7, with a tentative D call TRBD1 (5 bases). The CDR3 sequence is 15 residues long. The germline V gene has CDR1 SGHRS and CDR2 YFSETQ. V was trimmed by 4 bases and J by 4 bases, leaving 18 bases between them. CDR3 loop: CASSTKSGQGYEQYF. CDR3 sequence (DNA): TGCGCCAGCAGCACAAAATCAGGGCAGGGATACGAGCAGTACTTC.

The gene calls are TRBV19 and TRBJ2-5; the match to TRBD2 covers 11 bases. Germline V gene sequence: CDR1 LNHDA, CDR2 SQIVND (reference sequence). J was trimmed by 2 bases and V by 2 bases; bases with no gene match: 1. This CDR3 has 15 amino acids. CDR3: CASSIRLAGQETQYF. DNA of the CDR3: TGTGCCAGTAGTATACGACTAGCGGGGCAAGAGACCCAGTACTTC.

V is TRBV2 and J is TRBJ1-1; 9 nucleotides line up with TRBD1. Trimming cost V 7 bases and J 5 bases; bases outside gene matches: 8. Per germline, CDR1 SNHLY and CDR2 FYNNEI. The CDR3 covers 14 residues. As DNA, the CDR3 is TGTGCCAGCAATATCCTGACAGGGGGAACTGAAGCTTTCTTT. Its protein is CASNILTGGTEAFF.

As concerns this clone: Within the sample, other DNA sequences also encode this same CDR3. This chain uses TRBV2 with TRBJ1-5; TRBD1 aligns across 9 bases. This CDR3 is 14 amino acids long. CDR1 and CDR2 from the germline V gene are SNHLY and FYNNEI. The V and J ends lost 4 bases and 5 bases, in that order; junction bases with no gene match: 3. The CDR3 region has the DNA TGTGCCAGCAGTGGGACAGGGGAGGATCAGCCCCAGCATTTT. Translated: CASSGTGEDQPQHF.

The V and J genes are TRBV7-9 and TRBJ1-1; no reliable D call. Germline V gene lookup returns CDR1 SEHNR and CDR2 FQNEAQ (reference sequence). V was shortened by 2 bases and J by 8 bases, with 18 bases between the two germline ends. CDR3 size: 15 residues. In DNA, the CDR3 is TGTGCCAGCAGCTTAAAACGCCGGGAAGACGGGGAAGCTTTCTTT. This translates into CASSLKRREDGEAFF. The whole variable domain, filled in from reference TRBV7-9 and TRBJ1-1, reads DTGVSQNPRHKITKRGQNVTFRCDPISEHNRLYWYRQTLGQGPEFLTYFQNEAQLEKSRLLSDRFSAERPKGSFSTLEIQRTEQGDSAMYLCASSLKRREDGEAFFGQGTRLTVV.

J is TRBJ1-3 and V is TRBV18; D not certain. Trimming stripped 6 bases from V and 5 bases from J, with 11 bases between. This CDR3 spans 13 amino acids. Germline CDR1 is KGHSH and CDR2 is LQKENI. The CDR3 coding sequence is TGTGCCAGCTCGGCTGAGGTTAGAAACACCATATATTTT. This translates into CASSAEVRNTIYF.

The J gene is TRBJ2-7, the V gene TRBV19; the match to TRBD1 covers 8 bases. The CDR3 runs 15 residues. Germline CDR1 LNHDA, CDR2 SQIVND (reference sequence). V was clipped by 4 bases and J by 1 base; unmatched bases: 6. The CDR3 sequence is CASSTGQGNSYEQYF. CDR3 DNA sequence: TGTGCCAGTAGTACCGGACAGGGAAATTCCTACGAGCAGTACTTC.